This T cell receptor (beta chain) was obtained from a study of OX40 agonist ivuxolimab in advanced cancers. The data were produced by immunoSEQ multiplex PCR, yet TCRdb's version contains in-frame clones alone and is incomplete. Of more than 9,000 clones listed, roughly nine tenths were seen once; the top ten hold 13%. J was trimmed by 4 bases and V by 8 bases; bases with no gene match: 13. Germline V gene lookup returns CDR1 SNHLY and CDR2 FYNNEI. The CDR3 spans 17 residues. The chain has TRBV2 and TRBJ2-3; 12 bases are a match to TRBD1. This specimen consisted of CD4+ or CD8+ T cells sorted from blood, obtained in a trial of the OX40 agonist ivuxolimab. The source is an adult with an advanced solid tumor such as melanoma, head and neck, liver or kidney cancer. The CDR3 DNA sequence: TGTGCCAGCGCTAGTGACCGGGACAGGGGGCAGTCAGATACGCAGTATTTT. Translated, it gives CASASDRDRGQSDTQYF.